The present T cell receptor beta chain was sequenced within a study of T cells in Graves' hyperthyroidism and ophthalmopathy. Clinical symptoms, serum thyroxine, TRAb, thyroid ultrasound and orbital computed tomography informed diagnoses. The sample holds many counts of this clonotype. Amplification targeted TCR beta CDR3 regions from RNA transcripts. Using the HTBI primer set, a first-round RT-PCR was run on the TCR CDR3. MiXCR, applied by TCRdb to the multiplex PCR reads, yields one record per CDR3 protein. This table has some 360,000 distinct CDR3 sequences, 15% to 20% appearing once. V dropped 3 bases and J dropped 6 bases, with 2 bases sitting between them. The CDR3 covers 11 residues.

The TCR comes from a woman aged 40 to 50 with Graves' ophthalmopathy. The sample was blood. The rearrangement uses TRBV12-3 or TRBV12-4 and TRBJ2-2; no clear D. This chain's CDR3 is CASSFSGELFF. The CDR3 bases are TGTGCCAGCAGTTTTTCCGGGGAGCTGTTTTTT.